Below, one T cell receptor beta chain is given with its context. Germline V gives CDR1 SEHNR, CDR2 FQNEAQ (reference sequence). V lost 4 bases and J 8 bases, leaving 6 bases between the germline ends. The CDR3 is made up of 12 amino acids. This sample is drawn from a study of T cell clones after liver transplantation. The data were produced by immunoSEQ multiplex PCR, yet TCRdb's version contains in-frame clones alone and is incomplete. The profile shows 90,000 to 120,000 clones, approximately 78% of them singletons. The chain recombines TRBV7-9 with TRBJ1-6, with D unresolved. The TCR originated in a human donor who received a liver transplant. Sequenced material: CD4+ T cells from blood, taken before liver transplant. The DNA of the CDR3 is TGTGCCAGCAGCTCTAACGATTCACCCCTCCACTTT. Translating it yields CASSSNDSPLHF.